What follows describes a single TCR beta chain. The participants were between roughly 18 and 100 years old and came from 24 US areas. In the authors' workflow: Reference gene primers were amplified, and this amplification served to estimate nucleated cell counts. Clones were sequenced by immunoSEQ multiplex PCR, and TCRdb holds only the in-frame ones, with some missing. V, J and clone size derive from that table, while D and trimming were established from the DNA sequence. The sample includes about 150,000 clones, 80% to 90% seen only once; the top ten take less than 4.5%. This specimen belongs to a study of blood T cell repertoires in COVID-19. In germline, CDR1 is LNHDA, CDR2 SQIVND (reference sequence). The CDR3 consists of 15 residues. V lost 3 bases and J lost 0, with 12 bases in between.

The sample was PBMCs or T cells enriched from blood (not recorded which). This sequence originates from a man aged 45-65 years who had recovered from COVID-19. This rearrangement joins TRBV19 to TRBJ2-7; TRBD2 is a possible D gene (5 bases). CDR3 in amino acids: CASSIQAGLSYEQYF. The CDR3 nucleotides are TGTGCCAGTAGTATCCAGGCGGGCCTCTCCTACGAGCAGTACTTC.